These T cell receptor beta chains were read from a single sample in a study of beta chain features in type 1 diabetes. Produced via immunoSEQ multiplex PCR; TCRdb's table is partial and in-frame only. The table has more than 250,000 clones, 15% seen once; the top ten hold roughly 0.015%. The specimen was naive CD4+ T cells from blood. These receptors were taken from a man in his late teens or twenties with type 1 diabetes. The CDR3 runs from the conserved cysteine through the conserved F or W. The D gene is left open where the match is weak. Clone size is given for some rows only: seen once, a few or many times, or a class if the clone is expanded.

CDR3 length: 13
V gene: TRBV30
J gene: TRBJ2-2
clone size: -
D gene: -
CDR3 protein: CAWSAGGGGWLFF
CDR3 DNA: TGTGCCTGGAGCGCCGGGGGAGGGGGTTGGCTGTTTTTT

CDR3 length: 14
V gene: TRBV6-4
J gene: TRBJ2-3
clone size: few
D gene: -
CDR3 protein: CASSEKGVTDTQYF
CDR3 DNA: TGTGCCAGCAGTGAGAAGGGGGTCACAGATACGCAGTATTTT

CDR3 length: 14
V gene: TRBV5-4
J gene: TRBJ2-1
clone size: few
D gene: TRBD2
CDR3 protein: CASSFVAGGNEQFF
CDR3 DNA: TGTGCCAGCAGCTTCGTAGCGGGTGGGAATGAGCAGTTCTTC

CDR3 length: 13
V gene: TRBV5-1
J gene: TRBJ2-5
clone size: few
D gene: -
CDR3 protein: CASSRTNQETQYF
CDR3 DNA: TGCGCCAGCAGCCGGACAAACCAAGAGACCCAGTACTTC

CDR3 length: 14
V gene: TRBV7-7
J gene: TRBJ2-3
clone size: -
D gene: -
CDR3 protein: CASSPSTLTDTQYF
CDR3 DNA: TGTGCCAGCAGCCCATCCACTCTCACAGATACGCAGTATTTT

CDR3 length: 13
V gene: TRBV7-9
J gene: TRBJ2-3
clone size: few
D gene: -
CDR3 protein: CASHPYSADTQYF
CDR3 DNA: TGTGCCAGCCATCCCTATAGCGCAGATACGCAGTATTTT

CDR3 length: 14
V gene: TRBV30
J gene: TRBJ1-5
clone size: -
D gene: -
CDR3 protein: CACGRGGSNQPQHF
CDR3 DNA: TGTGCCTGCGGGAGGGGAGGGAGCAATCAGCCCCAGCATTTT

CDR3 length: 17
V gene: TRBV7-2
J gene: TRBJ1-2
clone size: few
D gene: -
CDR3 protein: CASREARDGLGYYGYTF
CDR3 DNA: TGTGCCAGTAGGGAAGCGCGGGACGGACTGGGGTACTATGGCTACACCTTC

CDR3 length: 16
V gene: TRBV18
J gene: TRBJ2-3
clone size: few
D gene: TRBD2
CDR3 protein: CASSPRTSGPVDTQYF
CDR3 DNA: TGTGCCAGCTCACCACGGACTAGCGGGCCCGTAGATACGCAGTATTTT

CDR3 length: 15
V gene: TRBV7-2
J gene: TRBJ1-2
clone size: -
D gene: -
CDR3 protein: CASSLAGQGPYGYTF
CDR3 DNA: TGTGCCAGCAGCTTAGCGGGGCAGGGCCCCTATGGCTACACCTTC

CDR3 length: 15
V gene: TRBV28
J gene: TRBJ2-7
clone size: few
D gene: TRBD1
CDR3 protein: CASSLLPDRGTGQYF
CDR3 DNA: TGTGCCAGCAGCCTCCTCCCTGACAGGGGCACCGGGCAGTACTTC

CDR3 length: 18
V gene: TRBV5-1
J gene: TRBJ2-7
clone size: -
D gene: TRBD1
CDR3 protein: CASSLLMDRALETYEQYF
CDR3 DNA: TGCGCCAGCAGCCTACTTATGGACAGGGCCCTCGAAACATACGAGCAGTACTTC

CDR3 length: 14
V gene: TRBV6-5
J gene: TRBJ2-7
clone size: few
D gene: -
CDR3 protein: CASSYSVQTYEQYF
CDR3 DNA: TGTGCCAGCAGTTACTCTGTGCAGACCTACGAGCAGTACTTC

CDR3 length: 15
V gene: TRBV6-6
J gene: TRBJ2-1
clone size: -
D gene: -
CDR3 protein: CASSSRQDAPNEQFF
CDR3 DNA: TGTGCCAGCAGTTCTCGACAGGACGCCCCAAATGAGCAGTTCTTC

CDR3 length: 13
V gene: TRBV5-4
J gene: TRBJ2-7
clone size: -
D gene: -
CDR3 protein: CASSPFIRDEQYF
CDR3 DNA: TGTGCCAGCAGCCCTTTTATCCGGGACGAGCAGTACTTC

CDR3 length: 16
V gene: TRBV28
J gene: TRBJ2-2
clone size: -
D gene: TRBD2
CDR3 protein: CASSSPGLANTGELFF
CDR3 DNA: TGTGCCAGCTCCTCCCCGGGACTAGCGAACACCGGGGAGCTGTTTTTT

CDR3 length: 13
V gene: TRBV18
J gene: TRBJ1-1
clone size: -
D gene: -
CDR3 protein: CASSQGQNTEAFF
CDR3 DNA: TGTGCCAGCTCCCAAGGACAGAACACTGAAGCTTTCTTT

CDR3 length: 16
V gene: TRBV30
J gene: TRBJ1-2
clone size: -
D gene: TRBD1
CDR3 protein: CAWSTMGQGPFYGYTF
CDR3 DNA: TGTGCCTGGAGTACAATGGGACAGGGCCCTTTTTATGGCTACACCTTC

CDR3 length: 15
V gene: TRBV18
J gene: TRBJ2-3
clone size: few
D gene: TRBD1
CDR3 protein: CASSPQRQGADTQYF
CDR3 DNA: TGTGCCAGCTCACCACAACGACAGGGGGCAGATACGCAGTATTTT

CDR3 length: 16
V gene: TRBV21-1
J gene: TRBJ1-5
clone size: few
D gene: -
CDR3 protein: CASSRPDSYSNQPQHF
CDR3 DNA: TGTGCCAGCAGCCGCCCGGACAGCTATAGCAATCAGCCCCAGCATTTT

CDR3 length: 14
V gene: TRBV6-6
J gene: TRBJ2-3
clone size: -
D gene: -
CDR3 protein: CASIPGAHRDTQYF
CDR3 DNA: TGTGCCAGCATCCCTGGGGCCCACAGGGATACGCAGTATTTT

CDR3 length: 16
V gene: TRBV7-2
J gene: TRBJ2-5
clone size: few
D gene: TRBD2
CDR3 protein: CASSRLAGGPGETQYF
CDR3 DNA: TGTGCCAGCAGCAGACTAGCGGGGGGGCCGGGGGAGACCCAGTACTTC

CDR3 length: 12
V gene: TRBV30
J gene: TRBJ2-5
clone size: few
D gene: -
CDR3 protein: CALGGAQETQYF
CDR3 DNA: TGTGCCTTAGGGGGGGCCCAAGAGACCCAGTACTTC

CDR3 length: 17
V gene: TRBV11-2
J gene: TRBJ2-2
clone size: -
D gene: TRBD2
CDR3 protein: CASSLDRAGGPPGELFF
CDR3 DNA: TGTGCCAGCAGCTTAGATCGAGCGGGAGGGCCTCCGGGGGAGCTGTTTTTT

CDR3 length: 15
V gene: TRBV7-9
J gene: TRBJ2-1
clone size: -
D gene: TRBD2
CDR3 protein: CASSLGTSGYNEQFF
CDR3 DNA: TGTGCCAGCAGCCTAGGGACTAGCGGATACAATGAGCAGTTCTTC

CDR3 length: 15
V gene: TRBV28
J gene: TRBJ2-3
clone size: few
D gene: TRBD2
CDR3 protein: CASRPGTSSSDTQYF
CDR3 DNA: TGTGCCAGCAGGCCCGGGACTAGCAGTTCAGATACGCAGTATTTT

CDR3 length: 12
V gene: TRBV7-9
J gene: TRBJ1-2
clone size: few
D gene: -
CDR3 protein: CASSLGVYGYTF
CDR3 DNA: TGTGCCAGCAGCTTAGGAGTTTATGGCTACACCTTC

CDR3 length: 14
V gene: TRBV11-1
J gene: TRBJ2-5
clone size: few
D gene: -
CDR3 protein: CASSLTPGMETQYF
CDR3 DNA: TGTGCCAGCAGCTTAACGCCAGGGATGGAGACCCAGTACTTC

CDR3 length: 15
V gene: TRBV2
J gene: TRBJ2-7
clone size: few
D gene: -
CDR3 protein: CASRVEWQGTHEQYF
CDR3 DNA: TGTGCCAGCAGGGTGGAATGGCAGGGGACCCACGAGCAGTACTTC

CDR3 length: 15
V gene: TRBV7-9
J gene: TRBJ2-7
clone size: -
D gene: TRBD2
CDR3 protein: CASSLTSGYPYEQYF
CDR3 DNA: TGTGCCAGCAGCTTAACTAGCGGATATCCCTACGAGCAGTACTTC

CDR3 length: 14
V gene: TRBV2
J gene: TRBJ1-2
clone size: -
D gene: TRBD1
CDR3 protein: CASSRQGTNYGYTF
CDR3 DNA: TGTGCCAGCAGTCGACAGGGGACTAACTATGGCTACACCTTC

CDR3 length: 16
V gene: TRBV4-1
J gene: TRBJ2-1
clone size: few
D gene: -
CDR3 protein: CASSQGFGTLNNEQFF
CDR3 DNA: TGCGCCAGCAGCCAAGGGTTCGGGACTCTAAACAATGAGCAGTTCTTC

CDR3 length: 17
V gene: TRBV5-8
J gene: TRBJ2-1
clone size: -
D gene: -
CDR3 protein: CASSFTPGLLSYNEQFF
CDR3 DNA: TGTGCCAGCAGCTTCACTCCGGGACTCCTCTCCTACAATGAGCAGTTCTTC

CDR3 length: 14
V gene: TRBV5-4
J gene: TRBJ1-2
clone size: -
D gene: TRBD1
CDR3 protein: CASRNDRGRLGYTF
CDR3 DNA: TGTGCCAGCAGGAATGACAGGGGGCGCCTCGGCTACACCTTC

CDR3 length: 17
V gene: TRBV25-1
J gene: TRBJ2-2
clone size: -
D gene: -
CDR3 protein: CASSDAGAGRNTGELFF
CDR3 DNA: TGTGCCAGCAGTGACGCAGGGGCAGGAAGGAACACCGGGGAGCTGTTTTTT

CDR3 length: 11
V gene: TRBV9
J gene: TRBJ2-7
clone size: few
D gene: -
CDR3 protein: CASSPAYEQYF
CDR3 DNA: TGTGCCAGCAGCCCTGCCTACGAGCAGTACTTC